This T cell receptor (beta chain) emerged from a study of T cells after yellow fever vaccination. Per the germline V gene, CDR1 is MDHEN and CDR2 is SYDVKM. The CDR3 loop spans 15 amino acids. Trimming removed 10 bases from V and 0 bases from J, with 13 bases in between. This clonotype was observed a few times. TCRdb re-called the 5' RACE reads through MiXCR, storing one row per CDR3 protein. The profile covers approximately 580,000 distinct CDR3 sequences, with roughly a sixth appearing a single time and 17% taken by the ten largest. The sequenced sample was PBMCs, obtained about 5 days after the first yellow fever vaccination. The source is a man aged 18 to 30 who received the YFV17D yellow fever vaccine. The J gene is TRBJ2-6, the V gene TRBV28, with a tentative D call TRBD1 (6 bases). The CDR3 sequence is CAISRGGSGANVLTF. Here the CDR3 DNA reads TGTGCCATCTCCCGAGGGGGCTCTGGGGCCAACGTCCTGACTTTC.